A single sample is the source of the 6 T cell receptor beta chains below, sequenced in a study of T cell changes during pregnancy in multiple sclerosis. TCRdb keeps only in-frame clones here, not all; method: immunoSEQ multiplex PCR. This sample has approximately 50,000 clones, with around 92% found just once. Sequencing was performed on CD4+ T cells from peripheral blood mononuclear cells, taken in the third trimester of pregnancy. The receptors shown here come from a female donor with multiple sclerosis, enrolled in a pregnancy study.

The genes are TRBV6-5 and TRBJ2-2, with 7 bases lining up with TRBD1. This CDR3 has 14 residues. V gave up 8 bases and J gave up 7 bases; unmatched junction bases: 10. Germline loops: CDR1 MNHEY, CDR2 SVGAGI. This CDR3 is CASSIGTDHGELFF. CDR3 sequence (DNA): TGTGCCAGCTCCATCGGGACAGATCACGGGGAGCTGTTTTTT.

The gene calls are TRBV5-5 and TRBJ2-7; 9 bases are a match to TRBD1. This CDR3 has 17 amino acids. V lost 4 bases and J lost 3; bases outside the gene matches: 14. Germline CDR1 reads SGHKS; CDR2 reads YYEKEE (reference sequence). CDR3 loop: CASSPPKTGGRNYEQYF. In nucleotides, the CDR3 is TGTGCCAGCAGCCCACCCAAGACAGGGGGAAGGAACTACGAGCAGTACTTC.

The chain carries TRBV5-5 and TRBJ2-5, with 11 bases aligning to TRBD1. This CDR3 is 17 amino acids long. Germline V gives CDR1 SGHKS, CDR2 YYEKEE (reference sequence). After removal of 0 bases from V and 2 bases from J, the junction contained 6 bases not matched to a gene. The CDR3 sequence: CASSLGTGGRSQETQYF. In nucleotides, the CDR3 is TGTGCCAGCAGCTTGGGGACAGGGGGCCGGAGTCAAGAGACCCAGTACTTC.

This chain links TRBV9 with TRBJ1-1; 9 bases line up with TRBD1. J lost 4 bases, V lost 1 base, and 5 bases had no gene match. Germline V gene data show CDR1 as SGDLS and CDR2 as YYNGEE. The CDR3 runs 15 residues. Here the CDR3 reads CASSVTGGAVTEAFF. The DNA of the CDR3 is TGTGCCAGCAGCGTAACAGGGGGCGCGGTCACTGAAGCTTTCTTT.

As DNA, the CDR3 is TGTGCCAGCAGCTTAGCCCCATTCGGGCTAGCGGGAGGGAGGGCAGATACGCAGTATTTT. Its protein is CASSLAPFGLAGGRADTQYF. This sequence joins TRBV7-2 and TRBJ2-3, with 12 bases aligning to TRBD2. The CDR3 has 20 amino acids. J gave up 4 bases and V 0 bases, and 14 bases lay outside the gene matches. Germline V gene data show CDR1 as SGHTA and CDR2 as FQGNSA. Variable domain in full (rest from reference TRBV7-2 and TRBJ2-3): GAGVSQSPSNKVTEKGKDVELRCDPISGHTALYWYRQSLGQGLEFLIYFQGNSAPDKSGLPSDRFSAERTGGSVSTLTIQRTQQEDSAVYLCASSLAPFGLAGGRADTQYFGPGTRLTVL.

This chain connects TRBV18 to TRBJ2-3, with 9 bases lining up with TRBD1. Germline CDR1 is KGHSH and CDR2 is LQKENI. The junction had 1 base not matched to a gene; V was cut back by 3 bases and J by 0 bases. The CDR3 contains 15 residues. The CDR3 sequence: CASSPGTGSTDTQYF. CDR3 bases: TGTGCCAGCTCACCGGGGACAGGGAGCACAGATACGCAGTATTTT.